This T cell receptor (beta chain) was captured in a study of T cells in tuberculosis. Sequenced by immunoSEQ multiplex PCR; TCRdb stores in-frame clones only, minus some. The data hold tens of thousands of clones, with about 95% observed a single time. Trimming took 1 base from V and 4 from J, leaving 10 bases between them. Germline V gene sequence: CDR1 SGHTA, CDR2 FQGNSA. The CDR3 length is 14 residues. Study-wide results and caveats: Cases with active tuberculosis were adults, while controls were adolescents.

As concerns this clone: Its antigen is as yet unknown.

Sample: PBMCs. The chain has TRBV7-2 and TRBJ2-5; tentatively, D is TRBD1 (6 bases). The receptor comes from a donor between 10 and 35 years old with latent tuberculosis or without tuberculosis infection. The DNA of the CDR3 is TGTGCCAGCAGCTTAGAGGGACACGGAGAGACCCAGTACTTC. Protein sequence: CASSLEGHGETQYF.